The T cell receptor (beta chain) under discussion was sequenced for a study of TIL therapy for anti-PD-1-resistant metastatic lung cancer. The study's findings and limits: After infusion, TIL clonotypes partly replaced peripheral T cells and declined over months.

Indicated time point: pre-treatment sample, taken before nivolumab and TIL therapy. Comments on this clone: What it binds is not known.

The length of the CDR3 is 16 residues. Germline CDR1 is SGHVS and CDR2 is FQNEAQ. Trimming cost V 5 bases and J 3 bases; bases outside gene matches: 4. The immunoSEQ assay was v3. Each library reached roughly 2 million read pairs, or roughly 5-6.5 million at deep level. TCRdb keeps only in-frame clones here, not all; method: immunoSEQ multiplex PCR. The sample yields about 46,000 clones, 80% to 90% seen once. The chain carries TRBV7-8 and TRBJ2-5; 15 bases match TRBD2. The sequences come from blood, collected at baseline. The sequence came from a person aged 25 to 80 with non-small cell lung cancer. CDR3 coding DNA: TGTGCCAGCAGCCCAAGGACTAGCGGGGGGGAAGAGACCCAGTACTTC. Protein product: CASSPRTSGGEETQYF.